This record looks at one T cell receptor (beta chain) sequence and its context. The data were obtained in a study of blood T cell repertoires in COVID-19. Study information: Sources were T cells, B-cell-depleted T cells, or PBMCs; the material itself was cDNA or gDNA.

This CDR3 has 15 amino acids. CDR1 and CDR2 from the germline V gene are LNHDA and SQIVND (reference sequence). The germline V and J ends were trimmed by 6 bases and 14 bases, with 23 bases remaining between them. The method was immunoSEQ multiplex PCR; TCRdb's version includes in-frame clones alone and lacks a portion of them. The repertoire includes some 390,000 clones, around 91% of them detected once, and 1.1% sits in the top ten. This receptor was taken from a man aged 25-45 years who had recovered from COVID-19. Sequencing input: PBMCs or T cells enriched from blood (not recorded which). J is TRBJ1-6 and V is TRBV19, with no clear D. In nucleotides, the CDR3 is TGTGCCAGTAGCTCTGGACTCAGTTCTCACGTGGCCCTCCACTTT. It encodes CASSSGLSSHVALHF.